The clone carrying this T cell receptor beta chain appeared a single time. Its antigen is unidentified. These data come from a study of cytomegalovirus exposure and HLA in healthy donors. Study details: Researchers previously reported finding about 110 million unique TCR beta sequences from about 200 million T cells. General study results and limits: There were several of the most significant clusters that appeared linked to common viral pathogens in a later analysis. The productive fraction for most TCR beta V segments was about 87% or about 30% in an earlier analysis.

Deletions cut 4 bases from V and 0 bases from J, with 9 bases between. The CDR3 sequence is 14 residues long. Germline loops: CDR1 SGHRS, CDR2 YFSETQ. The PCR made use of 60 Vbeta and 13 Jbeta primers. Profiling relied on immunoSEQ multiplex PCR, and the TCRdb table lists in-frame clones only, not all of them. The table records 200,000 to 250,000 clones, around 64% of them present only once. This clonotype was sampled from a man in his forties in good health and CMV-seropositive. The sequenced sample was PBMCs. The chain uses TRBV5-1 and TRBJ2-3; tentatively, D is TRBD2 (6 bases). The DNA of the CDR3 is TGCGCCAGCAGCGGGGGGATCAGCACAGATACGCAGTATTTT. It specifies CASSGGISTDTQYF.